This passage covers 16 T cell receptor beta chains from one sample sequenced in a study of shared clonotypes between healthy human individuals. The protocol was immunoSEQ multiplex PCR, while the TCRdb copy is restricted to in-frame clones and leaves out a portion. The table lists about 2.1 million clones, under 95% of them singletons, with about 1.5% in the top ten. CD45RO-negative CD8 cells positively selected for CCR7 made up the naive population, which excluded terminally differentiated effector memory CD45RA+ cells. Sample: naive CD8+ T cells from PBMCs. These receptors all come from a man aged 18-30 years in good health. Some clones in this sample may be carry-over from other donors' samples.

This CDR3 reads CASSPKADRGADTQYF. In DNA form, the CDR3 reads TGTGCCAGCAGCCCCAAGGCGGACAGGGGTGCAGATACGCAGTATTTT. This chain uses TRBV7-8 with TRBJ2-3; 9 bases match TRBD1. The junction had 10 bases not matched to a gene; V was cut back by 5 bases and J by 4 bases. The CDR3 consists of 16 residues. CDR1 and CDR2 from the germline V gene are SGHVS and FQNEAQ.

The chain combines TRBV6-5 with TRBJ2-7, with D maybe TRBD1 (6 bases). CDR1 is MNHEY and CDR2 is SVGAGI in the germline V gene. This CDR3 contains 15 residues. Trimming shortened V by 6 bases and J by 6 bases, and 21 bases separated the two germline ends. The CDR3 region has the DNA TGTGCCAGCAGGTCAACAACCCTTATCAGGGGCGAGCAGTACTTC. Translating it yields CASRSTTLIRGEQYF.

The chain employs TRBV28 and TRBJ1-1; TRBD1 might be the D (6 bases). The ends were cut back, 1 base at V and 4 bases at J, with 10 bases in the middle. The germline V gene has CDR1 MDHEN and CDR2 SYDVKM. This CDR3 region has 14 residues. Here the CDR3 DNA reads TGTGCCAGCAGTTTATTTGGCAGGGGCACTGAAGCTTTCTTT. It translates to CASSLFGRGTEAFF.

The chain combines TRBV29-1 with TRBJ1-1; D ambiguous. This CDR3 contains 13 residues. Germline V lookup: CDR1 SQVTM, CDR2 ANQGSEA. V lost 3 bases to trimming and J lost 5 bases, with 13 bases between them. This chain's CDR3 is CSVEVGGWTEAFF. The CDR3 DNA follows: TGCAGCGTTGAGGTCGGTGGATGGACTGAAGCTTTCTTT. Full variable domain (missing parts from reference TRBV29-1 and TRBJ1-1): SAVISQKPSRDICQRGTSLTIQCQVDSQVTMMFWYRQQPGQSLTLIATANQGSEATYESGFVIDKFPISRPNLTFSTLTVSNMSPEDSSIYLCSVEVGGWTEAFFGQGTRLTVV.

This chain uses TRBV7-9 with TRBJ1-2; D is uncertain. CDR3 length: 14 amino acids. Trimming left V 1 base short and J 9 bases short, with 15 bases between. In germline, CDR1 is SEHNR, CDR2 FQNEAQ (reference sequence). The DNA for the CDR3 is TGTGCCAGCAGCTTAGGGTCCGCTATGGGTAGCTACACCTTC. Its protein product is CASSLGSAMGSYTF.

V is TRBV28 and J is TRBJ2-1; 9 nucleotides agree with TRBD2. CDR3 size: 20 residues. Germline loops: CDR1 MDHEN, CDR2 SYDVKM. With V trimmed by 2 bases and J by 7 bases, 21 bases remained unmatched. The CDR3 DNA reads TGTGCCAGCAGTTTACTTCGAATCCCCCGGGCGGGAGGGCCGGGTAATGAGCAGTTCTTC. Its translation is CASSLLRIPRAGGPGNEQFF.

The CDR3 protein is CASSAPTGANEKLFF. Here the CDR3 DNA reads TGTGCCAGCAGTGCACCGACAGGGGCAAACGAAAAACTGTTTTTT. The chain is built from TRBV6-1 and TRBJ1-4; 8 bases map to TRBD1. Germline V CDR1 and CDR2: MNHNS, SASEGT. J lost 8 bases, V lost 4 bases, and 9 bases had no gene match. The CDR3 is 15 residues long.

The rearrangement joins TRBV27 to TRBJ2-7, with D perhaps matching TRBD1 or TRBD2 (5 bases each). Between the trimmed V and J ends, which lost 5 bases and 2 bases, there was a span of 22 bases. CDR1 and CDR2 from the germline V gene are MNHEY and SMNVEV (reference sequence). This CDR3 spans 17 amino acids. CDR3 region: CASSHQPGPFSAYEQYF. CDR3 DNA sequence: TGTGCCAGCAGTCACCAGCCGGGGCCCTTTTCGGCCTACGAGCAGTACTTC.

The CDR3 region is CASSSPSYTF. CDR3 in DNA: TGTGCCAGCAGTTCCCCTAGCTACACCTTC. This chain joins TRBV6-6 and TRBJ1-2; no firm D call. Deletions cut 4 bases from V and 9 bases from J, with 6 bases between. This CDR3 is 10 amino acids long. Germline V gene data show CDR1 as MNHNY and CDR2 as SVGAGI (reference sequence).

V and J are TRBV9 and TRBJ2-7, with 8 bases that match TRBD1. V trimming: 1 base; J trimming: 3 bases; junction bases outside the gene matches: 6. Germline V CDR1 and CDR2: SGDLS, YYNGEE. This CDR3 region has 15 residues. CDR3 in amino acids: CASSVRAGGIYEQYF. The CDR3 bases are TGTGCCAGCAGCGTACGGGCAGGGGGCATCTACGAGCAGTACTTC. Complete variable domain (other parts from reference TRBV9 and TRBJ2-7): DSGVTQTPKHLITATGQRVTLRCSPRSGDLSVYWYQQSLDQGLQFLIQYYNGEERAKGNILERFSAQQFPDLHSELNLSSLELGDSALYFCASSVRAGGIYEQYFGPGTRLTVT.

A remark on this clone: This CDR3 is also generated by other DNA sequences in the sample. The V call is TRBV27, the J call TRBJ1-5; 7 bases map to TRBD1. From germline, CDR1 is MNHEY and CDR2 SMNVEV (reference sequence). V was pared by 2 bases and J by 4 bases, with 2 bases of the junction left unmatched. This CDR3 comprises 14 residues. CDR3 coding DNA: TGTGCCAGCAGTTTAAGGGACAGTAATCAGCCCCAGCATTTT. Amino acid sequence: CASSLRDSNQPQHF.

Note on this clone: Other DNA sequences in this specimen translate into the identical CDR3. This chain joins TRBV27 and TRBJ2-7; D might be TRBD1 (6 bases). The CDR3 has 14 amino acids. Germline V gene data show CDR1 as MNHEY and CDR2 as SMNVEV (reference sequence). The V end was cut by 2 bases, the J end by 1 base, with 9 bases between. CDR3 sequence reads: CASSLAGASYEQYF. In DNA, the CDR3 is TGTGCCAGCAGTTTAGCAGGGGCTTCCTACGAGCAGTACTTC.

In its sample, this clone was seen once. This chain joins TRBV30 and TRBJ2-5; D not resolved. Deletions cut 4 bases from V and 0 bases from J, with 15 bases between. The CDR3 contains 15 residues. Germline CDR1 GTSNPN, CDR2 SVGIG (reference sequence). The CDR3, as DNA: TGTGCCTGGACCGTCGGAGTCAGCCACCAAGAGACCCAGTACTTC. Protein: CAWTVGVSHQETQYF.

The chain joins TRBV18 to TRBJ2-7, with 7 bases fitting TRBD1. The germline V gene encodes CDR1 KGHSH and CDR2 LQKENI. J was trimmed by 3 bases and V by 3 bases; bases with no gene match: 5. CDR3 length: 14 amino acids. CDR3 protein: CASSPGTENYEQYF. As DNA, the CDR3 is TGTGCCAGCTCACCTGGGACAGAAAACTACGAGCAGTACTTC.

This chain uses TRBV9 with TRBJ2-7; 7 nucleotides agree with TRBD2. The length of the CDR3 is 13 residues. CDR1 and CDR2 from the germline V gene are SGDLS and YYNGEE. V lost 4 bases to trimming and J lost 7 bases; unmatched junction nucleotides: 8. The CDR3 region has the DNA TGTGCCAGCAGCTCCCGGACTAGTGTGGAGCAGTACTTC. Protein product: CASSSRTSVEQYF.

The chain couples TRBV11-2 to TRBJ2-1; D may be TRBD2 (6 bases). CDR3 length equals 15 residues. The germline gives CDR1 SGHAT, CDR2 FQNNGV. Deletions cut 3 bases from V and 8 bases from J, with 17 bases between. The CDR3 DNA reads TGTGCCAGCAGCTTGCGGGGAACTACACCGGATGAGCAGTTCTTC. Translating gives CASSLRGTTPDEQFF.